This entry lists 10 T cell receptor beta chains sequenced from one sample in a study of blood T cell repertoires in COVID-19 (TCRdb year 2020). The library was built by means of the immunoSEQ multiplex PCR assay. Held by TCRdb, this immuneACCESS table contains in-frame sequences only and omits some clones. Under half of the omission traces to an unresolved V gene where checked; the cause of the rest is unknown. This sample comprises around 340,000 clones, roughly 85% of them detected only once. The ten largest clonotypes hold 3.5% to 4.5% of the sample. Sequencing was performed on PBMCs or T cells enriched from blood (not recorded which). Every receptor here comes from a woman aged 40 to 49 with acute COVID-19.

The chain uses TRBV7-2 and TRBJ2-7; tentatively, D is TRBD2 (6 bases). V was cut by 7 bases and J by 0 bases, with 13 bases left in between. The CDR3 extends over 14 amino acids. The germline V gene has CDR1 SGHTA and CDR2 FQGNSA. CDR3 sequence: CASKPRDSSYEQYF. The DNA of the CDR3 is TGTGCCAGCAAGCCAAGGGACTCCTCCTACGAGCAGTACTTC.

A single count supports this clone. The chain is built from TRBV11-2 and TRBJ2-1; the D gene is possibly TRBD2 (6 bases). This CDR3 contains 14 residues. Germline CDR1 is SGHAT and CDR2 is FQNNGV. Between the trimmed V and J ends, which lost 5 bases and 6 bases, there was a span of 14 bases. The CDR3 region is CASSDGTPVNEQFF. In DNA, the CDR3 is TGTGCCAGCAGCGACGGGACTCCCGTCAATGAGCAGTTCTTC. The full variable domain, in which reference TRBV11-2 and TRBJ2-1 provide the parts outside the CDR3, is EAGVAQSPRYKIIEKRQSVAFWCNPISGHATLYWYQQILGQGPKLLIQFQNNGVVDDSQLPKDRFSAERLKGVDSTLKIQPAKLEDSAVYLCASSDGTPVNEQFFGPGTRLTVL.

The CDR3, as DNA: TGTGCCAGCAGCTTAGCCCTCGAGCCCGGGGAGCTGTTTTTT. This gives the protein CASSLALEPGELFF. The rearrangement uses TRBV7-2 and TRBJ2-2, with unresolved D. The germline V and J ends were trimmed by 0 bases and 6 bases, with 8 bases remaining between them. Looked up from germline, CDR1 is SGHTA and CDR2 is FQGNSA. The CDR3 extends over 14 amino acids.

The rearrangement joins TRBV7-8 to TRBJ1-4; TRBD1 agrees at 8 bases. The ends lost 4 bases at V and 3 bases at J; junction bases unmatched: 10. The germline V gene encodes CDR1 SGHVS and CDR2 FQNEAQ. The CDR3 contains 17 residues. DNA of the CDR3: TGTGCCAGCAGCTCCTACAGGGGGGGCTCCTCTAATGAAAAACTGTTTTTT. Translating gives CASSSYRGGSSNEKLFF.

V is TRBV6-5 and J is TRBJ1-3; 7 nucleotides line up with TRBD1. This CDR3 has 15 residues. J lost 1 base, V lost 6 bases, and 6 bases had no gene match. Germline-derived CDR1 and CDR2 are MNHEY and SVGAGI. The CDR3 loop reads CASRVQGTSGNTIYF. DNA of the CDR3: TGTGCCAGCAGAGTACAGGGGACTTCTGGAAACACCATATATTTT.

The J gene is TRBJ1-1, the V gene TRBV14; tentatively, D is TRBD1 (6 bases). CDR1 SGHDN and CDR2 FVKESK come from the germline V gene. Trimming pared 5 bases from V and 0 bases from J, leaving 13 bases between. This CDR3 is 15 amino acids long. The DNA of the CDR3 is TGTGCCAGCAGCTTCCAGGGACAACTGAACACTGAAGCTTTCTTT. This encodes CASSFQGQLNTEAFF.

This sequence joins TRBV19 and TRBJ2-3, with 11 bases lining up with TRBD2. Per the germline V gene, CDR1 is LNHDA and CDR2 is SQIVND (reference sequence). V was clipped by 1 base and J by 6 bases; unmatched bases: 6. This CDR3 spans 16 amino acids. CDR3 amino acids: CASSIGLAGKGDTQYF. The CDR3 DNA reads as TGTGCCAGTAGTATAGGACTAGCGGGAAAAGGGGATACGCAGTATTTT. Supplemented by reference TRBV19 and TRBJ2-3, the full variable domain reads DGGITQSPKYLFRKEGQNVTLSCEQNLNHDAMYWYRQDPGQGLRLIYYSQIVNDFQKGDIAEGYSVSREKKESFPLTVTSAQKNPTAFYLCASSIGLAGKGDTQYFGPGTRLTVL.

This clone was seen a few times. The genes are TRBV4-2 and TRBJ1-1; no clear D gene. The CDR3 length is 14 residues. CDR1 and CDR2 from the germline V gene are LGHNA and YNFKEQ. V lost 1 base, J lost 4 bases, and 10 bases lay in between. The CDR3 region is CASSQVDSLTEAFF. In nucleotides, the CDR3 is TGTGCCAGCAGCCAAGTAGACTCACTCACTGAAGCTTTCTTT.

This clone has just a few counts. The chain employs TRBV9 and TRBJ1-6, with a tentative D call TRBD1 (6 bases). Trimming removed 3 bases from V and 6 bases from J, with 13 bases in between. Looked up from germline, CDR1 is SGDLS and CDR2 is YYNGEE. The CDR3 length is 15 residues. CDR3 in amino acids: CASSGRGQLNSPLHF. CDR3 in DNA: TGTGCCAGCAGCGGAAGAGGACAGCTTAATTCACCCCTCCACTTT. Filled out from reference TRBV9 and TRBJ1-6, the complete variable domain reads DSGVTQTPKHLITATGQRVTLRCSPRSGDLSVYWYQQSLDQGLQFLIQYYNGEERAKGNILERFSAQQFPDLHSELNLSSLELGDSALYFCASSGRGQLNSPLHFGNGTRLTVT.

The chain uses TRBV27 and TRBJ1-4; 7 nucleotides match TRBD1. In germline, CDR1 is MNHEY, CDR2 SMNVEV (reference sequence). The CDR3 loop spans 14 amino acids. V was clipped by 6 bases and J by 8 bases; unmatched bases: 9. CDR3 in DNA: TGTGCCAGCAGACGACAGGGCCTTGGAGAAAAACTGTTTTTT. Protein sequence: CASRRQGLGEKLFF.